The following is a T cell receptor beta chain sequence with its context. Its recognized antigen is unknown. Qualities for individual bases were not recorded, and no much larger clone is one base off. The CDR3 runs 14 residues from the cysteine to the phenylalanine. CDR3 DNA is the only sequence kept; it has 42 bases, read in frame from the first base. At the junction V is shortened by 3 bases and J by 7 bases, with 15 bases in between. According to the germline V gene, CDR1 reads KGHSH and CDR2 reads LQKENI. The donors were healthy, HIV-negative adults who had no recently reported acute infections or vaccinations. Every donor was a Caucasian adult living in Nashville, Tennessee, USA. For unsorted samples, about 90 million PBMCs were counted, and genomic DNA was extracted using the QIAamp DNA Blood Mini kit. After blood collection by leukapheresis, PBMCs were isolated using Ficoll-Histopaque density gradient centrifugation and then cryopreserved in the vapor phase of liquid nitrogen.

These data originate in a study of shared clonotypes between healthy human individuals (dated by TCRdb to the early 2020s). Study-wide context: The cohort comprised a couple of women and a few men aged 18 to 49 years. Different laboratories and diverse techniques were used to prepare libraries and sequence TCR repertoires, to increase sequencing depth and limit assay-specific biases. Per donor, leukapheresis produced somewhere between about 0.85 and 9.5 billion PBMCs. To estimate repertoire size and how much clonotype sharing occurs between individuals, the study deeply sequenced the blood TCR repertoires of several healthy adults.

Using the deep immunoSEQ assay, TCR CDR3 regions were amplified from genomic DNA by multiplex PCR. Extracted genomic DNA from each cell subset was spread evenly across all wells of several immunoSEQ 96-well plates, with each plate serving as a replicate. Each replicate PCR for unsorted PBMC received about 310 ng genomic DNA, equal to 30,000 or so T cell genomes. Unsorted PBMC genomic DNA was sequenced across ten immunoSEQ deep assay plates. Purified libraries were quantified with a Qubit 3.0 fluorometer, sized on a Bioanalyzer 2100, and re-quantified with the KAPA Library Quantification kit. Every immunoSEQ 96-well plate was sequenced on a separate single-read 150-cycle Illumina NextSeq 550 flow cell. Per the authors' processing: The immunoSEQ output contained only junctional sequences without quality scores, so filtering could not match that applied to full-length reads. Sequences were annotated with PyIR, a Python wrapper for IgBLAST v1.9, using IMGT germline references to assign V/J genes and CDR3. Reads were filtered out if the reads had weak V/J assignments (E-value above 1e-6), no CDR3, stop codons, out-of-frame junctions, or ambiguous translated residues. A V3J clonotype was defined by an identical inferred V gene, J gene, and CDR3 amino acid sequence. Percentage overlap between repertoires was computed as shared unique clonotypes divided by the size of the smaller repertoire. Three approaches were used to assess repertoire richness: RTK rarefaction, the Chao1 estimator, and Recon v2.1 estimates of unobserved clonotypes. The table comes from immuneACCESS by way of TCRdb, which keeps in-frame sequences with V and J called. Part of the clones is missing from these tables; in studies checked, under half for an unresolved V gene and the rest for unknown reasons. Clonal size and the V and J genes are those of that table, whereas D and trimming came from the DNA. The sample table shows more than 400,000 clones, and approximately 78% are seen once. The top ten constitute around 12% of the sample.

The research as a whole found: Pairwise subsampling led to the expectation that sequencing depth would affect the degree of clonotype sharing among donors. The small number of donors limited the genetic and exposure-history diversity represented. Sampling was limited to blood, and TCR repertoires in tissue likely differ from TCR repertoires in blood.

This receptor was taken from a woman in her thirties or forties in good health. Some clones in this sample may be carry-over from other donors' samples. The sequencing input was PBMCs. The V gene is TRBV18 and the J gene is TRBJ1-1; the D gene is perhaps TRBD1, on 6 matching bases. The DNA sequence follows: TGTGCCAGCTCACCGTTGGGGACACGGGATGAAGCTTTCTTT. Its coded protein is CASSPLGTRDEAFF.